The clone carrying this T cell receptor beta chain appeared many times. RNA served as the template for amplifying TCR beta CDR3 regions. The workflow started with a first-round RT-PCR run with HTBI primers and then moved on to a second-round multiplex PCR. Via MiXCR, TCRdb re-called the multiplex PCR reads, giving one row per CDR3 protein. The sample includes under 250,000 distinct CDR3 sequences, 29% seen only once; the top ten take approximately 9%. Under 3 months in duration, the ophthalmopathy in affected donors had moderate-to-severe activity, CAS ≥3 and NOSPECS ≥4. PBMCs were obtained from roughly 9.7 ml of fresh peripheral blood. The sample originates from a study of Graves' ophthalmopathy and Graves' hyperthyroidism. Trimming removed 3 bases from V and 0 bases from J; junction bases left unmatched: 9. Germline CDR1 and CDR2: ENHRY and SYGVKD. CDR3 length equals 18 residues.

This receptor was taken from a man aged 45-65 years with Graves' ophthalmopathy. The sequencing sample was made of peripheral blood. The chain links TRBV10-3 to TRBJ1-5; TRBD1 agrees at 9 bases. This CDR3 reads CAISDPGQGIYSNQPQHF. CDR3 coding DNA: TGTGCCATCAGTGATCCGGGACAGGGCATCTATAGCAATCAGCCCCAGCATTTT.